This TCR beta chain was obtained from a study of neurological immune-mediated disorders. One entry per CDR3 protein, called by TCRdb with MiXCR from the 5' RACE reads. The data hold roughly 60,000 distinct CDR3 sequences, with under 5.5% observed a single time. This clonotype came up many times. Its cognate antigen is unknown. General observations from the study: The most TCR clonal expansion was seen in HTLV-1-associated myelopathy, and the least was seen in multiple sclerosis, which fell below healthy controls.

CDR3 length: 13 amino acids. Per the germline V gene, CDR1 is DFQATT and CDR2 is SNEGSKA (reference sequence). V was pared by 2 bases and J by 3 bases, with 10 bases between. This TCR was recovered from a woman aged 45-65 years with multiple sclerosis. The V call is TRBV20-1, the J call TRBJ1-2; D call uncertain. The sample was PBMCs. The CDR3 nucleotides read TGCAGTGCTAGAAAACCACCGGACTATGGCTACACCTTC. Residues: CSARKPPDYGYTF.